The text below deals with one T cell receptor (beta chain). The target antigen is unknown. There are 13 residues in the CDR3. Germline V gene data show CDR1 as SGHNT and CDR2 as YYREEE (reference sequence). V shed 4 bases and J shed 5 bases, with 12 bases lying between them. Amplification used 60 Vbeta primers and 13 Jbeta primers. TCRdb's copy holds only in-frame clones and misses some; the assay was immunoSEQ multiplex PCR. Of 100,000 to 150,000 clones listed, about 81% are singletons. The sample originates from a study of cytomegalovirus exposure and HLA in healthy donors. The study, taken as a whole, reports: Later analysis found that TCR beta chains associated with HLA were more clonally expanded than other, equally common chains.

The sample taken for sequencing was PBMCs. The chain uses TRBV5-4 and TRBJ2-5; tentatively, D is TRBD1 (6 bases). This clonotype was sampled from a woman younger than 45 in good health and CMV-seronegative. The CDR3 region is CASSANRAETQYF. The CDR3 DNA reads as TGTGCCAGCAGCGCTAACAGGGCTGAGACCCAGTACTTC. The full variable domain, in which reference TRBV5-4 and TRBJ2-5 provide the parts outside the CDR3, is ETGVTQSPTHLIKTRGQQVTLRCSSQSGHNTVSWYQQALGQGPQFIFQYYREEENGRGNFPPRFSGLQFPNYSSELNVNALELDDSALYLCASSANRAETQYFGPGTRLLVL.